Sequencing of this T cell receptor beta chain was carried out in a study of T-cell reconstitution after alpha-beta-depleted transplantation in children. A TCRbeta library incorporating unique molecular identifiers was prepared. Via MiXCR, TCRdb re-called the PCR reads, giving one row per CDR3 protein. The sample has hundreds of thousands of distinct CDR3 sequences, roughly 15% seen once. Unmatched junction bases numbered 6, after V lost 3 bases and J lost 4 bases. The germline gives CDR1 DFQATT, CDR2 SNEGSKA (reference sequence). This CDR3 is built from 15 residues. As regards this clonotype: With a much larger clone just one base away, this may be a read error.

The TCR comes from a human donor who donated a stem cell graft to a child with acute myeloid leukemia. The rearrangement uses TRBV20-1 and TRBJ2-2; 9 bases match TRBD1. The specimen comprised PBMCs from the stem cell graft donor, sampled from the stem cell graft. The CDR3 DNA is TGCAGTGCTAGGTGGGGACAGGGAACCACCGGGGAGCTGTTTTTT. It codes for CSARWGQGTTGELFF.